The text below deals with one T cell receptor (beta chain). The sample comes from a study of blood T cell repertoires in COVID-19. Researchers sorted participants into cohorts using their self-reported clinical history. Clones were sequenced by immunoSEQ multiplex PCR, and TCRdb holds only the in-frame ones, with some missing. This table has 200,000 to 250,000 clones, around 89% appearing once. V lost 3 bases to trimming and J lost 12 bases; unmatched junction nucleotides: 11. The CDR3 loop spans 14 amino acids. The germline CDR1 and CDR2 sequences are MNHNS and SASEGT. The sequenced material came from PBMCs or T cells enriched from blood (not recorded which). The TCR was taken from a man aged 25 to 45 who had been exposed to COVID-19. The rearrangement uses TRBV6-1 and TRBJ2-1; 7 bases agree with TRBD1. CDR3 loop: CASSEFRDSSSQFF. The DNA for the CDR3 is TGTGCCAGCAGTGAGTTTCGGGACAGTTCATCGCAGTTCTTC.